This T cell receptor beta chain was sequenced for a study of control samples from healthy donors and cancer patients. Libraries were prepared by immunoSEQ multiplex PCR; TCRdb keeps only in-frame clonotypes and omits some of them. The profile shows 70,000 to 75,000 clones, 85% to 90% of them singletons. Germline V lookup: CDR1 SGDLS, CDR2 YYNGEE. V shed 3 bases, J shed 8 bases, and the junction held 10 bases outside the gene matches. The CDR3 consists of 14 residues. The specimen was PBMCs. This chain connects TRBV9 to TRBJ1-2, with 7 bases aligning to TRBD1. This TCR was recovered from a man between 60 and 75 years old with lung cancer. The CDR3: CASSAGQLAVGYTF. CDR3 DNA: TGTGCCAGCAGCGCGGGACAGCTGGCTGTGGGCTACACCTTC.